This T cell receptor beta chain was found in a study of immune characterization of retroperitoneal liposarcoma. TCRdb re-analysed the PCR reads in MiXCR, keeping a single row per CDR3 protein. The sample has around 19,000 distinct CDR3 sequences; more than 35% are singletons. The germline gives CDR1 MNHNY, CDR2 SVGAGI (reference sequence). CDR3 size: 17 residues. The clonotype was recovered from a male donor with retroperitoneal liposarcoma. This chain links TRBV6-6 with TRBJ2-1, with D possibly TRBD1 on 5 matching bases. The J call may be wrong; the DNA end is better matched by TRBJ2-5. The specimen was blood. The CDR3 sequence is CASRRVPLGSTGETQYF. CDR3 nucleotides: TGTGCCAGCAGGCGCGTTCCCTTGGGCAGTACAGGAGAGACCCAGTACTTC.